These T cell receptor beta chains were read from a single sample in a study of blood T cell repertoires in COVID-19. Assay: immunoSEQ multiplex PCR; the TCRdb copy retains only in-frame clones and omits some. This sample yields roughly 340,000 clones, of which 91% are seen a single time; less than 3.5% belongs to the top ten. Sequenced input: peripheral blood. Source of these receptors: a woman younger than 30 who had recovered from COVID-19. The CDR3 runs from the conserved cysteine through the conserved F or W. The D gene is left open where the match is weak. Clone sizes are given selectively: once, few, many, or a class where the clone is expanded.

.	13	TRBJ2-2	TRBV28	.	TGTGCCAGCAGTTTACGGACACCCGGGGAGCTGTTTTTT	CASSLRTPGELFF
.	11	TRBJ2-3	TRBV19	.	TGTGCCACCAGGGCTACAGATACGCAGTATTTT	CATRATDTQYF
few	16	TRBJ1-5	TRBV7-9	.	TGTGCCAGCAGCTTAGGAACAGGCGATAGCAATCAGCCCCAGCATTTT	CASSLGTGDSNQPQHF
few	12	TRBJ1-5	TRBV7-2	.	TGTGCCAGCAGCGCTAGGGGGCAGCCCCAGCATTTT	CASSARGQPQHF
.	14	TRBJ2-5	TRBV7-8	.	TGTGCCAGCAGCTTATTTCTTCTACGTGAGACCCAGTACTTC	CASSLFLLRETQYF
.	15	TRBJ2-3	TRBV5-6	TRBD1	TGTGCCAGCAGCTGGGGTGGCAGGGGGCTGGATACGCAGTATTTT	CASSWGGRGLDTQYF
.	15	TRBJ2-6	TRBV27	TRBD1	TGTGCCAGCAGTTTGAGGGGGCATGGGGCCAACGTCCTGACTTTC	CASSLRGHGANVLTF
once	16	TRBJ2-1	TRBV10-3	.	TGTGCCAACTCTGGGGGGGCCGGGGAGACATACAATGAGCAGTTCTTC	CANSGGAGETYNEQFF
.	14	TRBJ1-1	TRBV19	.	TGTGCCAGTAGGTTGAGGGGGTGGGACACTGAAGCTTTCTTT	CASRLRGWDTEAFF
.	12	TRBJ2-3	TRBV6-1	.	TGTGCCAGCAGTGAATCCGCAGATACGCAGTATTTT	CASSESADTQYF
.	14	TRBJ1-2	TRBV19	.	TGTGCCAGTAGTATAAGGGCGGGGTTGGGGGGCTACACCTTC	CASSIRAGLGGYTF
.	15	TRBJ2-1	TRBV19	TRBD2	TGTGCCAGTACCCTAAATGGGCGGGGGGCCCATGAGCAGTTCTTC	CASTLNGRGAHEQFF
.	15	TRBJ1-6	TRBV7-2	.	TGTGCCAGCAGCTTACGGCAGGGGAATAATTCACCCCTCCACTTT	CASSLRQGNNSPLHF
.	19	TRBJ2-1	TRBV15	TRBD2	TGTGCCACCAGCAGACCCCCGGGACTAGCGAGCATCTCCTACAATGAGCAGTTCTTC	CATSRPPGLASISYNEQFF
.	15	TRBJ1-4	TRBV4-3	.	TGCGCCAGCAGCCTGGGGCGCGGGGGGGATGAAAAACTGTTTTTT	CASSLGRGGDEKLFF
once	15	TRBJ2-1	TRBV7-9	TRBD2	TGTGCCAGCAGCTTCCGACTAGCGGGAGGCTCTGAGCAGTTCTTC	CASSFRLAGGSEQFF
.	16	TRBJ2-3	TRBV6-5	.	TGTGCCAGCAGTTTGGGCAGTTCCCACATCCCAGATACGCAGTATTTT	CASSLGSSHIPDTQYF
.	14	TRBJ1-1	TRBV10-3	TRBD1	TGTGCCATCAGGATTGGGACAGGGAACACTGAAGCTTTCTTT	CAIRIGTGNTEAFF
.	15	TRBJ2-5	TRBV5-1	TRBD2	TGCGCCAGCAGCTTGGTGGCTAGCGGAGAAGAGACCCAGTACTTC	CASSLVASGEETQYF
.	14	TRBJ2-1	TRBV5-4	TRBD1	TGTGCCAGCAGCGGACAGGGATGGGACAATGAGCAGTTCTTC	CASSGQGWDNEQFF
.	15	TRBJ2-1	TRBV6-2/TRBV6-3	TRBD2	TGTGCCAGCAGTACCCCGACTAGCGTAGGCAATGAGCAGTTCTTC	CASSTPTSVGNEQFF
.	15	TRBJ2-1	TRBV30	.	TGTGCCTGGAGTGAAATCGCTAGCGACTACAATGAGCAGTTCTTC	CAWSEIASDYNEQFF
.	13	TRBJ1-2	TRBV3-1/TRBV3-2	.	TGTGCCAGCAGCCCCGCCTCGGGGTATGGCTACACCTTC	CASSPASGYGYTF
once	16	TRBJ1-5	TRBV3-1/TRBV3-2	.	TGTGCCAGCAGCCCTTTTGAGCCATCAAAAAATCAGCCCCAGCATTTT	CASSPFEPSKNQPQHF
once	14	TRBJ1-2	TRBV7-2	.	TGTGCCAGCAGCTTAGCCCGGACAGCCTATGGCTACACCTTC	CASSLARTAYGYTF
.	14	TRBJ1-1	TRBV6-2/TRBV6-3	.	TGTGCCAGCAGTTACCCCCGGGGATCCACTGAAGCTTTCTTT	CASSYPRGSTEAFF
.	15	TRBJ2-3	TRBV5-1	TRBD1	TGCGCCAGCAGCCCGGGACAGGGATTCGCAGATACGCAGTATTTT	CASSPGQGFADTQYF
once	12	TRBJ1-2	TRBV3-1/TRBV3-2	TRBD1	TGTGCCAGCAGCGCGGGACAGGGGGGGGTAGGCTTC	CASSAGQGGVGF
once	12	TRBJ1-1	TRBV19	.	TGTGCCAGTAGTATACCAGGTGCTGAAGCTTTCTTT	CASSIPGAEAFF
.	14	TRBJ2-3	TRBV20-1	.	TGCAGTGCTAGTGGGGCCCCGAGGGATGATACGCAGTATTTT	CSASGAPRDDTQYF
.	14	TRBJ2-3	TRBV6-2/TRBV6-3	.	TGTGCCAGCCGCCGGGCAGGGGGGACAGATACGCAGTATTTT	CASRRAGGTDTQYF
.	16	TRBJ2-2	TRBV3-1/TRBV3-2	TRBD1	TGTGCCAGCAGCTTCCAGGGGGCGGGTTACACCGGGGAGCTGTTTTTT	CASSFQGAGYTGELFF
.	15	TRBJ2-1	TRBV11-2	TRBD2	TGTGCCAGCAGCTTAATGACTAGCGGTTACAATGAGCAGTTCTTC	CASSLMTSGYNEQFF
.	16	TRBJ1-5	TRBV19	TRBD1	TGTGCCAGTAGTAGAGACAGGGGCTCTAGCAATCAGCCCCAGCATTTT	CASSRDRGSSNQPQHF
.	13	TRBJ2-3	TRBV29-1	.	TGCAGCGTTGCTCTGAGGGTATGGGATACGCAGTATTTT	CSVALRVWDTQYF
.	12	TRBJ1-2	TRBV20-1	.	TGCAGTGCCAGTCCTACCGGCTATGGCTACACCTTC	CSASPTGYGYTF
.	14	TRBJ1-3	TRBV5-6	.	TGTGCCAGCAGCCAGGGACACTCTGGAAACACCATATATTTT	CASSQGHSGNTIYF
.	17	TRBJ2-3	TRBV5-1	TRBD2	TGCGCCAGCAGCCGGGAGCCTAGCGGGATTTCCACAGATACGCAGTATTTT	CASSREPSGISTDTQYF
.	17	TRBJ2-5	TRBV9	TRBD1	TGTGCCAGCAGCCCCCGTCCCGGGACAGGGGTGGTAGAGACCCAGTACTTC	CASSPRPGTGVVETQYF
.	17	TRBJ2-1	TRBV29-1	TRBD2	TGCAGCGTTGGAACCTTGATGACTAGCGGGAGGGATATTGAGCAGTTCTTC	CSVGTLMTSGRDIEQFF
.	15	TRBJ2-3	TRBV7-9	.	TGTGCCAGCAGCCCTGACAGGAAGAACACAGATACGCAGTATTTT	CASSPDRKNTDTQYF
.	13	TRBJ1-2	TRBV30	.	TGTGCCTGGAGTCTAACAGGATTGGGAGGCTACACCTTC	CAWSLTGLGGYTF
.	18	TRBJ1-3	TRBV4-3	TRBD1	TGCGCCAGCAGCCAAGTGAGGGGCTACAGGGGCTCTGGAAACACCATATATTTT	CASSQVRGYRGSGNTIYF
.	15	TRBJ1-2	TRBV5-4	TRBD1	TGTGCCAGCAGACAAGACAGGGGGCGCAGCTATGGCTACACCTTC	CASRQDRGRSYGYTF
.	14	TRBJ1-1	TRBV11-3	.	TGTGCCAGCAGCTTAGTGCGGGGAGTGGCTGAAGCTTTCTTT	CASSLVRGVAEAFF
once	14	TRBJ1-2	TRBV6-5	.	TGTGCCAGCAGTTACTCGGGCGCTAACTATGGCTACACCTTC	CASSYSGANYGYTF
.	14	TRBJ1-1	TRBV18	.	TGTGCCAGCTCACCACGTCAGGGTTGGACTGAAGCTTTCTTT	CASSPRQGWTEAFF
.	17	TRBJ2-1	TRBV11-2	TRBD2	TGTGCCAGCAGCTCACCCTGGACTAGCGGGAGGAATAGTGAGCAGTTCTTC	CASSSPWTSGRNSEQFF